This entry is about one T cell receptor beta chain. The assay was immunoSEQ multiplex PCR, and TCRdb's table has in-frame clones only and misses some. Seen here are roughly 100,000 clones, less than 85% observed once, and the top ten hold 14%. The data belong to a study of blood T cell repertoires in COVID-19. Study at large: Both acute and convalescent COVID-19 samples were obtained from the United States, Italy and Spain. From T cells, B-cell-depleted T cells, or PBMCs came the material, which was cDNA or gDNA.

The CDR3 sequence is 13 residues long. V dropped 4 bases and J dropped 8 bases, with 15 bases sitting between them. Germline V lookup: CDR1 SQVTM, CDR2 ANQGSEA. The sequencing sample was made of peripheral blood. The source of this sequence is a woman aged 55-70 years with acute or convalescent COVID-19. The chain links TRBV29-1 to TRBJ2-1, with TRBD2 as a possible D gene (7 bases). CDR3 sequence reads: CSVGTGGMDEQFF. CDR3 DNA: TGCAGCGTTGGGACGGGGGGCATGGATGAGCAGTTCTTC.